This T cell receptor (beta chain) comes out of a study of regulatory T cells in long-lasting Graves disease. The CDR3 loop spans 14 amino acids. V lost 5 bases and J lost 5; bases outside the gene matches: 3. Germline V gene sequence: CDR1 LGHDT, CDR2 YNNKEL (reference sequence). Many counts were recorded for this clonotype. Time point indicated: persistent/refractory GD, antithyroid drugs over 5 years with positive TRAb. The TCR library was made from RNA that had been extracted from PBMCs in TRIzol. Patients came through an endocrinology department, and that department was in Xi'an, China. With iRepertoire HTBI primers and Arm-PCR of CDR3 regions, TCR beta libraries were built. TCRdb analysed the multiplex PCR reads with MiXCR anew, one entry per CDR3 protein. The data contain about half a million distinct CDR3 sequences, approximately 23% of them seen just once; the ten biggest clones take up roughly 13%.

The chain carries TRBV3-1 and TRBJ1-6; 7 nucleotides match TRBD1. Material: peripheral blood mononuclear cells (PBMCs), obtained when the disease was refractory, from a patient treated with antithyroid drugs. The receptor's source is a female donor with Graves disease. CDR3 sequence reads: CASSGGQDNSPLHF. CDR3 coding DNA: TGTGCCAGCAGCGGAGGACAGGATAATTCACCCCTCCACTTT.